This passage covers 2 T cell receptor beta chains from one sample sequenced in a study of shared clonotypes between healthy human individuals. TCRdb keeps only in-frame clones here, not all; method: immunoSEQ multiplex PCR. The data contain a few hundred thousand clones, 95% to 97% of them singletons. What was sequenced was memory CD8+ T cells sorted from blood. Subset meaning: CD45RO+ cells pooled with CCR7-negative TemRA cells. These TCRs come from a man aged 25-45 years in good health.

The V gene is TRBV12-5, the J gene TRBJ2-7; 14 bases are a match to TRBD2. V lost 4 bases, J lost 2 bases, and 7 bases stayed unmatched. CDR1 is LGHNT and CDR2 is FRNRAP in the germline V gene. The CDR3 consists of 17 residues. The DNA of the CDR3 is TGTGCTAGTGGTTCCTACAGACTAGCGGGAGGGCCCTACGAGCAGTACTTC. This codes for CASGSYRLAGGPYEQYF.

The rearrangement uses TRBV7-9 and TRBJ1-2; 8 bases fit TRBD1. This CDR3 is 15 amino acids long. Trimming at V came to 1 base and at J to 5 bases, leaving 6 bases not matched to a gene. Germline V gives CDR1 SEHNR, CDR2 FQNEAQ (reference sequence). Written as DNA, the CDR3 is TGTGCCAGCAGCTTAGAGAGTAGGACAGGGTATGGCTACACCTTC. As protein: CASSLESRTGYGYTF.